This entry describes one T cell receptor (beta chain). Its antigen is undetermined. This CDR3 is built from 17 residues. V was clipped by 0 bases and J by 2 bases; unmatched bases: 7. Germline V CDR1 and CDR2: LGHNA, YNFKEQ. The method was immunoSEQ multiplex PCR; TCRdb's version includes in-frame clones alone and lacks a portion of them. Of about 2,100,000 clones in the sample, about 93% are singletons; the top ten hold 1.7%. These data belong to a study of shared clonotypes between healthy human individuals. Study findings and constraints: Sample collection involved blood only; tissue repertoires are likely different. The small donor group covered limited genetic and exposure diversity. What naive subsets generally showed was a larger estimated richness than memory subsets showed.

Terminally differentiated effector memory CD45RA+ cells were left out of the naive CD8 fraction, which was CD45RO-negative and positively selected for CCR7. The chain employs TRBV4-2 and TRBJ1-5, with TRBD1 matching 7 bases. The source is a man aged 18-30 years in good health. Some clones in this sample may be carry-over from other donors' samples. The sequencing sample was made of naive CD8+ T cells from PBMCs. CDR3 nucleotides: TGTGCCAGCAGCCAAGAAGGGGGCGGGTGGGGCAATCAGCCCCAGCATTTT. Translating gives CASSQEGGGWGNQPQHF.